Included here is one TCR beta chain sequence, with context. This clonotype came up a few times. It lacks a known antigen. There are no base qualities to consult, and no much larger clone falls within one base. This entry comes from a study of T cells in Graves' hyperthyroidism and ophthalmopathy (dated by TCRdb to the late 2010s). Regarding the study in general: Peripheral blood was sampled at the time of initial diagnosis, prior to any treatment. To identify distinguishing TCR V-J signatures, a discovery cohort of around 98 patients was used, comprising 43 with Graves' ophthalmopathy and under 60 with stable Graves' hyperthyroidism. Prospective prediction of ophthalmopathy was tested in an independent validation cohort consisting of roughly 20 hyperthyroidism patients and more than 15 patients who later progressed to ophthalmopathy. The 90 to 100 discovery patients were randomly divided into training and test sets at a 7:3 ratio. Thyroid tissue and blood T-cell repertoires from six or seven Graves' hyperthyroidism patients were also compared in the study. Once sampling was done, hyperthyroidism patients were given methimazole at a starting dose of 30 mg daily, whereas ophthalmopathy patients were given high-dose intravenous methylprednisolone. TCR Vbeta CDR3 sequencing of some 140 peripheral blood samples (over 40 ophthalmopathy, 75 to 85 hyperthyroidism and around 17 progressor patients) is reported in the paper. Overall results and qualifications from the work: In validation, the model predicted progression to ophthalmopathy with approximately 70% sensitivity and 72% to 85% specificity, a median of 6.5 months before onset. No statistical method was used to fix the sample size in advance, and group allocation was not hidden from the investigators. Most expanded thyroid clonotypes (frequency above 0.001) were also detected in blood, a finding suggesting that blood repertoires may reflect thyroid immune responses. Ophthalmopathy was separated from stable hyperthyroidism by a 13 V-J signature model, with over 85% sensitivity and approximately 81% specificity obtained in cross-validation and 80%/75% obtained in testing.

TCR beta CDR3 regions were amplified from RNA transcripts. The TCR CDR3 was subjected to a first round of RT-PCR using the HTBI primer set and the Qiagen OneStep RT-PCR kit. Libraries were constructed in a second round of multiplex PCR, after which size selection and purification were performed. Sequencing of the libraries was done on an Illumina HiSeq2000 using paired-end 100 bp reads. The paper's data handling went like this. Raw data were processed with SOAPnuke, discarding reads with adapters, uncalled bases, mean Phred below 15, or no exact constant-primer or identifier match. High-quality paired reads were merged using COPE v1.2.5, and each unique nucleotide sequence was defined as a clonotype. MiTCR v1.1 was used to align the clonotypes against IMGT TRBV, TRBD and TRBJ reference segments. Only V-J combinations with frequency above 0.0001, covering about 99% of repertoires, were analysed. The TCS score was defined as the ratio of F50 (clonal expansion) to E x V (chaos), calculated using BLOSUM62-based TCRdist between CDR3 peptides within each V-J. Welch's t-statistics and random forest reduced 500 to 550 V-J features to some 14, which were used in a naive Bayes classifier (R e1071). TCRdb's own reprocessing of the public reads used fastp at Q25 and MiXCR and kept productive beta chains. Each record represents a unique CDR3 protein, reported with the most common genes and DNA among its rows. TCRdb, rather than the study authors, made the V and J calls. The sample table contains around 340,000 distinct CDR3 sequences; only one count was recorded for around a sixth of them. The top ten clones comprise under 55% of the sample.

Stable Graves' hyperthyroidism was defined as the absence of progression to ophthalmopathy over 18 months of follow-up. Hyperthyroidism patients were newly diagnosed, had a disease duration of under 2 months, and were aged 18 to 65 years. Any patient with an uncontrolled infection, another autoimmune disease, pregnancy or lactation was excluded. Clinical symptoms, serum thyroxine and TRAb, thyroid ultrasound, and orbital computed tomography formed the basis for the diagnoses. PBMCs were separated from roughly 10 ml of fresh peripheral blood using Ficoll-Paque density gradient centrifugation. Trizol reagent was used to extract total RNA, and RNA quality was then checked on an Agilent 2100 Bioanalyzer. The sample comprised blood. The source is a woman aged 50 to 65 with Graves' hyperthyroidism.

The nucleotide sequence is given as TGTGCCAGCAGTCGTTATGGGGGGGCCAGGGCTGGGGCCAACGTCCTGACTTTC. Translated, this is CASSRYGGARAGANVLTF. The chain joins TRBV6-1 to TRBJ2-6; TRBD2 is perhaps the D gene, given 7 matching bases. The CDR3 spans 18 residues, from the cysteine through the phenylalanine. Only the CDR3 DNA stays, 54 bases, in frame from base 1. V is clipped by 5 bases and J by 2 bases, and the sequence between their germline boundaries is 19 bases long. CDR1 and CDR2 were assigned from the germline V gene as MNHNS and SASEGT.